Listed here are 27 T cell receptor beta chains from one sample, sequenced in a study of blood T cell repertoires in COVID-19. The repertoire was sequenced with immunoSEQ multiplex PCR; TCRdb's copy has only in-frame clones and lacks some. The sample lists around 260,000 clones; roughly 80% were seen once. Material for sequencing was peripheral blood. The receptors here all came from a man in his 60s with acute or convalescent COVID-19.

This chain uses TRBV10-3 with TRBJ1-1; a possible D gene is TRBD1 (5 bases). CDR3 size: 14 residues. The V gene lost 0 bases and the J gene lost 5 bases, with 10 bases spanning the gap. In germline, CDR1 is ENHRY, CDR2 SYGVKD. CDR3 protein: CAISESQGGTEAFF. For the CDR3, the DNA is TGTGCCATCAGTGAGTCGCAGGGAGGGACTGAAGCTTTCTTT.

The rearrangement uses TRBV28 and TRBJ2-7, with 11 bases lining up with TRBD2. Germline V gives CDR1 MDHEN, CDR2 SYDVKM. The V gene end was trimmed by 9 bases and the J gene end by 7 bases; junction bases not matched to a gene: 11. This CDR3 is built from 14 residues. CDR3 nucleotides: TGTGCCAGTTTGATAGCGGGAGGGCCCGGGGAGCAGTACTTC. Protein product: CASLIAGGPGEQYF.

This chain connects TRBV19 to TRBJ2-1, with 8 bases that match TRBD2. V trimming: 4 bases; J trimming: 9 bases; junction bases outside the gene matches: 8. CDR1 and CDR2 (germline): LNHDA, SQIVND (reference sequence). CDR3 length: 14 residues. The CDR3 loop reads CASSNPGLVGEQFF. In DNA, the CDR3 is TGTGCCAGTAGTAACCCGGGACTAGTAGGTGAGCAGTTCTTC.

V usage is TRBV2 and J usage is TRBJ2-5, with TRBD2 as a possible D gene (6 bases). The ends were cut back, 3 bases at V and 3 bases at J, with 8 bases in the middle. The CDR3 contains 13 residues. Germline V gene sequence: CDR1 SNHLY, CDR2 FYNNEI. CDR3: CASSEASEETQYF. For the CDR3, the DNA is TGTGCCAGCAGTGAGGCTAGCGAAGAGACCCAGTACTTC.

The chain carries TRBV7-9 and TRBJ2-5; a possible D gene is TRBD1 (6 bases). The CDR3 is made up of 17 amino acids. Germline CDR1 SEHNR, CDR2 FQNEAQ (reference sequence). Trimming removed 5 bases at V and 0 bases at J, with 19 bases between. The DNA for the CDR3 is TGTGCCAGCAGCGGGCAGGGGACCCGAGGGGACCAAGAGACCCAGTACTTC. Translated, it gives CASSGQGTRGDQETQYF. Variable domain in full (rest from reference TRBV7-9 and TRBJ2-5): DTGVSQNPRHKITKRGQNVTFRCDPISEHNRLYWYRQTLGQGPEFLTYFQNEAQLEKSRLLSDRFSAERPKGSFSTLEIQRTEQGDSAMYLCASSGQGTRGDQETQYFGPGTRLLVL.

The chain has TRBV28 and TRBJ1-3, with TRBD1 identical over 10 bases. V lost 8 bases, J lost 1 base, and 5 bases stayed unmatched. CDR3 size: 15 residues. Germline V gene lookup returns CDR1 MDHEN and CDR2 SYDVKM. Here the CDR3 DNA reads TGTGCCAGCCAATCGGACAGGGGGTCTGGAAACACCATATATTTT. Its protein product is CASQSDRGSGNTIYF.

The chain couples TRBV5-1 to TRBJ2-5; 8 nucleotides align to TRBD2. The CDR3 covers 14 residues. Unmatched junction bases numbered 3, after V lost 0 bases and J lost 5 bases. CDR1 is SGHRS and CDR2 is YFSETQ in the germline V gene. CDR3 residues: CASSLVSGVETQYF. Here the CDR3 DNA reads TGCGCCAGCAGCTTGGTTAGCGGGGTTGAGACCCAGTACTTC. Full variable domain (missing parts from reference TRBV5-1 and TRBJ2-5): KAGVTQTPRYLIKTRGQQVTLSCSPISGHRSVSWYQQTPGQGLQFLFEYFSETQRNKGNFPGRFSGRQFSNSRSEMNVSTLELGDSALYLCASSLVSGVETQYFGPGTRLLVL.

CDR3 sequence: CASHVGGANTEAFF. CDR3 DNA: TGTGCCTCCCACGTCGGGGGGGCGAACACTGAAGCTTTCTTT. This rearrangement joins TRBV6-5 to TRBJ1-1; a possible D gene is TRBD1 (6 bases). The CDR3 covers 14 residues. Trimming shortened V by 11 bases and J by 1 base, and 17 bases separated the two germline ends. Germline CDR1 reads MNHEY; CDR2 reads SVGAGI.

CDR3 residues: CAISESVRAGAPTDTQYF. The CDR3 DNA reads TGTGCCATCAGTGAGTCAGTTAGGGCGGGGGCCCCCACAGATACGCAGTATTTT. V gene TRBV10-3 combines with J gene TRBJ2-3; weak D call: TRBD2 (7 bases). The germline V and J ends were trimmed by 0 bases and 2 bases, with 18 bases remaining between them. Germline V gene lookup returns CDR1 ENHRY and CDR2 SYGVKD. The CDR3 sequence is 18 residues long.

The sample holds one count of this clone. The chain is built from TRBV7-9 and TRBJ1-4, with unresolved D. Germline V lookup: CDR1 SEHNR, CDR2 FQNEAQ (reference sequence). The CDR3 extends over 14 amino acids. Trimming took off 3 bases at V and 3 bases at J, with 8 bases between the two ends. The CDR3 nucleotides read TGTGCCAGCAGCTTTGACACCTCTAATGAAAAACTGTTTTTT. Translated, it gives CASSFDTSNEKLFF.

The rearrangement joins TRBV5-6 to TRBJ1-1; D remains ambiguous. Germline values: CDR1 SGHDT, CDR2 YYEEEE. Trimming removed 1 base at V and 1 base at J, with 17 bases between. CDR3 length: 17 residues. CDR3 coding DNA: TGTGCCAGCAGCTTGATTGGGTCCGCAGCAGGGAACACTGAAGCTTTCTTT. Translating it yields CASSLIGSAAGNTEAFF.

This chain uses TRBV6-6 with TRBJ2-5; 10 bases fit TRBD2. Losses at the gene ends were 2 bases for V and 5 bases for J; bases not matched to a gene: 5. Per the germline V gene, CDR1 is MNHNY and CDR2 is SVGAGI (reference sequence). This CDR3 is 15 amino acids long. The CDR3 DNA reads TGTGCCAGCAGTTACCGAGCGGGGGGGCGTGAGACCCAGTACTTC. This codes for CASSYRAGGRETQYF.

The chain links TRBV6-2 or TRBV6-3 to TRBJ2-1, with 7 bases matching TRBD2. The CDR3 spans 14 residues. With 0 bases clipped from V and 7 bases from J, the junction kept 3 bases outside the gene matches. Germline CDR1 reads MNHEY; CDR2 reads SVGEGT. The CDR3 nucleotides are TGTGCCAGCAGTTACTCTAGCGGGTTTAATGAGCAGTTCTTC. This translates into CASSYSSGFNEQFF.

This clone appeared a single time. V is TRBV29-1 and J is TRBJ1-3; D ambiguous. Germline V gives CDR1 SQVTM, CDR2 ANQGSEA. With 7 bases removed from V and 5 bases from J, the gap between germline ends came to 15 bases. The CDR3 extends over 13 amino acids. The CDR3 sequence is CSAKNTARNTIYF. CDR3 coding DNA: TGCAGCGCCAAGAACACAGCCAGAAACACCATATATTTT.

The J gene is TRBJ1-1, the V gene TRBV12-5; D remains ambiguous. Germline CDR1 reads LGHNT; CDR2 reads FRNRAP. This CDR3 region has 13 residues. The V end lost 6 bases, the J end lost 0 bases, and 8 bases lay between the germline ends. CDR3 residues: CASGTNMNTEAFF. For the CDR3, the DNA is TGTGCTAGTGGAACTAATATGAACACTGAAGCTTTCTTT.

V gene TRBV5-1 combines with J gene TRBJ1-3; D ambiguous. V dropped 0 bases and J dropped 0 bases, with 4 bases sitting between them. This CDR3 spans 14 amino acids. Germline V gives CDR1 SGHRS, CDR2 YFSETQ. DNA of the CDR3: TGCGCCAGCAGCTTGGACAGCTCTGGAAACACCATATATTTT. Translated: CASSLDSSGNTIYF.

This clone occurred once. The chain joins TRBV11-2 to TRBJ2-7; no reliable D call. V gave up 6 bases and J gave up 5 bases, with 8 bases separating them. The CDR3 is made up of 11 amino acids. Germline V gene lookup returns CDR1 SGHAT and CDR2 FQNNGV. CDR3 region: CASRQTNEQYF. The CDR3 nucleotides are TGTGCCAGCAGACAGACAAACGAGCAGTACTTC. The entire variable domain, with the rest obtained from reference TRBV11-2 and TRBJ2-7, is as follows: EAGVAQSPRYKIIEKRQSVAFWCNPISGHATLYWYQQILGQGPKLLIQFQNNGVVDDSQLPKDRFSAERLKGVDSTLKIQPAKLEDSAVYLCASRQTNEQYFGPGTRLTVT.

J is TRBJ2-1 and V is TRBV11-3, with TRBD1 matching 10 bases. From germline, CDR1 is SGHNT and CDR2 YENEEA. V trimming: 2 bases; J trimming: 4 bases; junction bases outside the gene matches: 5. This CDR3 is 16 amino acids long. DNA of the CDR3: TGTGCCAGCAGCTTAAGGGACAGGGGCGATTACAATGAGCAGTTCTTC. It translates to CASSLRDRGDYNEQFF.

The rearrangement links TRBV27 to TRBJ2-1; the match to TRBD2 covers 11 bases. Germline CDR1 and CDR2: MNHEY and SMNVEV (reference sequence). The V and J ends lost 0 bases and 6 bases, in that order; junction bases with no gene match: 4. The CDR3 totals 16 residues. In DNA form, the CDR3 reads TGTGCCAGCAGTTTATCGGGACTAGCGGTCTCCAATGAGCAGTTCTTC. Its protein product is CASSLSGLAVSNEQFF.

The chain is built from TRBV4-1 and TRBJ1-1, with D tentatively TRBD1 (5 bases). Germline V gene lookup returns CDR1 MGHRA and CDR2 YSYEKL. Trimming left V 0 bases short and J 4 bases short, with 9 bases between. The CDR3 loop spans 14 amino acids. CDR3 in amino acids: CASSQDSGGTEAFF. CDR3 sequence (DNA): TGCGCCAGCAGCCAAGATTCGGGGGGCACTGAAGCTTTCTTT.

This clone was seen just once. The same CDR3 arises from other DNA sequences in this sample as well. The CDR3 nucleotides read TGTGCCAGCCGACAGGGTCAAGAGACCCAGTACTTC. Protein product: CASRQGQETQYF. The gene calls are TRBV27 and TRBJ2-5; the match to TRBD1 covers 7 bases. J gave up 2 bases and V 8 bases, and 2 bases lay outside the gene matches. Germline V lookup: CDR1 MNHEY, CDR2 SMNVEV (reference sequence). This CDR3 is built from 12 residues.

The chain employs TRBV19 and TRBJ2-3; 16 bases line up with TRBD2. The germline V gene has CDR1 LNHDA and CDR2 SQIVND (reference sequence). The CDR3 extends over 17 amino acids. With V trimmed by 4 bases and J by 0 bases, 1 base remained unmatched. The CDR3 sequence is CASSRGLAGGSTDTQYF. The CDR3 bases are TGTGCCAGTAGTAGGGGACTAGCGGGAGGGAGCACAGATACGCAGTATTTT. Combining the CDR3 with reference TRBV19 and TRBJ2-3 gives the whole variable domain DGGITQSPKYLFRKEGQNVTLSCEQNLNHDAMYWYRQDPGQGLRLIYYSQIVNDFQKGDIAEGYSVSREKKESFPLTVTSAQKNPTAFYLCASSRGLAGGSTDTQYFGPGTRLTVL.

The J gene is TRBJ1-2, the V gene TRBV3-1 (or the pseudogene TRBV3-2); tentative D call: TRBD1 (5 bases). The CDR3 totals 16 residues. V lost 2 bases and J lost 7, with 20 bases in between. Germline V gene sequence: CDR1 LGHDT, CDR2 YNNKEL (reference sequence). Here the CDR3 DNA reads TGTGCCAGCAGCCAAAACCCAGGCTTGGGGCTTTCTGGCTACACCTTC. This translates into CASSQNPGLGLSGYTF.

This chain links TRBV6-1 with TRBJ1-1; D is undetermined. In germline, CDR1 is MNHNS, CDR2 SASEGT. The CDR3 runs 17 residues. Trimming left V 2 bases short and J 3 bases short, with 19 bases between. The CDR3 bases are TGTGCCAGCAGTGAATTGTCTATTGTGGAGGTCGACACTGAAGCTTTCTTT. Translation: CASSELSIVEVDTEAFF.

The V gene is TRBV11-2, the J gene TRBJ1-6; weak D call: TRBD1 (5 bases). There are 16 residues in the CDR3. Trimming removed 1 base at V and 7 bases at J, with 14 bases between. Germline V gives CDR1 SGHAT, CDR2 FQNNGV. The CDR3 region has the DNA TGTGCCAGCAGCTTAGGCGGGACGGCCGGCAATTCACCCCTCCACTTT. Protein sequence: CASSLGGTAGNSPLHF.

The V call is TRBV4-1, the J call TRBJ1-6, with 9 nucleotides matching TRBD1. The CDR3 length is 15 residues. The V segment lost 0 bases and the J segment 9 bases; nucleotides outside the gene matches: 3. Germline V lookup: CDR1 MGHRA, CDR2 YSYEKL. The CDR3 DNA follows: TGCGCCAGCAGCCAAGAGGGGACAGGGTCTTCACCCCTCCACTTT. It codes for CASSQEGTGSSPLHF.

The chain employs TRBV18 and TRBJ1-3; D perhaps matches TRBD1 (5 bases). From germline, CDR1 is KGHSH and CDR2 LQKENI. V was shortened by 1 base and J by 0 bases, with 19 bases between the two germline ends. CDR3 length equals 19 residues. The CDR3 coding sequence is TGTGCCAGCTCACCACAGTCGGCCGCCAACAGGTACTCTGGAAACACCATATATTTT. Translating gives CASSPQSAANRYSGNTIYF. The entire variable domain, with the rest obtained from reference TRBV18 and TRBJ1-3, is as follows: NAGVMQNPRHLVRRRGQEARLRCSPMKGHSHVYWYRQLPEEGLKFMVYLQKENIIDESGMPKERFSAEFPKEGPSILRIQQVVRGDSAAYFCASSPQSAANRYSGNTIYFGEGSWLTVV.